One sample yielded the 30 T cell receptor beta chains listed below, sequenced in a study of blood T cell repertoires in COVID-19. Clones were read by immunoSEQ multiplex PCR, and TCRdb kept only the in-frame ones, dropping some. The sample includes about 52,000 clones, around 81% of them seen just once. The sequencing sample was made of peripheral blood. The receptors derive from a man aged 70 or older with active COVID-19.

This clone was seen a handful of times. The rearrangement joins TRBV6-6 to TRBJ1-2, with 7 bases aligning to TRBD1. Per the germline V gene, CDR1 is MNHNY and CDR2 is SVGAGI (reference sequence). CDR3 length equals 13 residues. V trimming: 0 bases; J trimming: 11 bases; junction bases outside the gene matches: 6. Written as DNA, the CDR3 is TGTGCCAGCAGTTACTCGGGACAGAGTCAGTACACCTTC. As protein: CASSYSGQSQYTF.

This chain joins TRBV15 and TRBJ2-3; possible D gene TRBD1, 5 bases. Per germline, CDR1 LNHNV and CDR2 YYDKDF (reference sequence). The CDR3 has 14 residues. V gave up 8 bases and J gave up 0 bases, with 12 bases separating them. CDR3: CATGAERSTDTQYF. The DNA for the CDR3 is TGTGCCACCGGGGCGGAGAGAAGCACAGATACGCAGTATTTT.

This chain's CDR3 is CASSQDLRQGKSYEQYF. The DNA of the CDR3 is TGTGCCAGCAGCCAAGATTTAAGACAGGGTAAATCCTACGAGCAGTACTTC. V gene TRBV3-1 (or the pseudogene TRBV3-2) combines with J gene TRBJ2-7; TRBD1 matches at 7 bases. V gave up 0 bases and J gave up 1 base; unmatched junction bases: 9. This CDR3 comprises 17 residues. Per the germline V gene, CDR1 is LGHDT and CDR2 is YNNKEL (reference sequence).

The chain couples TRBV27 to TRBJ2-5, with 8 bases aligning to TRBD2. With 4 bases clipped from V and 1 base from J, the junction kept 8 bases outside the gene matches. The CDR3 totals 16 residues. Germline V lookup: CDR1 MNHEY, CDR2 SMNVEV (reference sequence). CDR3 nucleotide sequence: TGTGCCAGCAGTTCCCTCTGGGCGGGGGGCCAAGAGACCCAGTACTTC. Translated: CASSSLWAGGQETQYF.

This clone was counted a single time. V gene TRBV29-1 combines with J gene TRBJ1-1, with TRBD1 identical over 11 bases. Per germline, CDR1 SQVTM and CDR2 ANQGSEA. V lost 8 bases to trimming and J lost 1 base; unmatched junction nucleotides: 9. This CDR3 contains 15 residues. The CDR3 region has the DNA TGCAGCTGGAGGGGACAGGGGGGGGCGAACACTGAAGCTTTCTTT. Amino acid sequence: CSWRGQGGANTEAFF.

The gene calls are TRBV4-2 and TRBJ1-2, with D possibly being TRBD1 (5 bases). This CDR3 region has 14 residues. Germline CDR1 and CDR2: LGHNA and YNFKEQ. V lost 0 bases and J 2 bases, leaving 7 bases between the germline ends. CDR3 protein: CASSQEWGNYGYTF. The CDR3, as DNA: TGTGCCAGCAGCCAAGAGTGGGGCAACTATGGCTACACCTTC.

The J gene is TRBJ1-5, the V gene TRBV28; D remains ambiguous. The germline V and J ends were trimmed by 3 bases and 12 bases, with 12 bases remaining between them. There are 12 residues in the CDR3. The germline V gene has CDR1 MDHEN and CDR2 SYDVKM. CDR3: CASSFGGSYQHF. CDR3 nucleotides: TGTGCCAGCAGTTTCGGAGGGTCATACCAGCATTTT.

The chain uses TRBV19 and TRBJ1-6, with D possibly TRBD1 on 6 matching bases. The CDR3 has 21 amino acids. Germline-derived CDR1 and CDR2 are LNHDA and SQIVND (reference sequence). The V end was cut by 3 bases, the J end by 5 bases, with 29 bases between. As DNA, the CDR3 is TGTGCCAGTAGTATCCGGACAGTGATACCCGAGGTCGACAACAATAATTCACCCCTCCACTTT. Translated: CASSIRTVIPEVDNNNSPLHF.

The CDR3 DNA reads as TGTGCCAGCAGCTCGACAGGGGGTCAGGGAGAGCAGTACTTC. Amino acid sequence: CASSSTGGQGEQYF. This sequence joins TRBV7-2 and TRBJ2-7, with TRBD1 matching 9 bases. J was trimmed by 7 bases and V by 4 bases; bases with no gene match: 8. Germline V lookup: CDR1 SGHTA, CDR2 FQGNSA. The CDR3 totals 14 residues.

This chain joins TRBV5-4 and TRBJ1-1; a possible D gene is TRBD1 (6 bases). Trimming removed 1 base at V and 1 base at J, with 11 bases between. The CDR3 is made up of 15 amino acids. Germline V CDR1 and CDR2: SGHNT, YYREEE (reference sequence). The CDR3 nucleotides read TGTGCCAGCAGCTTGTCAGGACAGTCGAACACTGAAGCTTTCTTT. This translates into CASSLSGQSNTEAFF.

The chain employs TRBV4-1 and TRBJ1-5, with D maybe TRBD1 (5 bases). Germline V gene lookup returns CDR1 MGHRA and CDR2 YSYEKL. Trimming shortened V by 3 bases and J by 4 bases, and 16 bases separated the two germline ends. The CDR3 is 16 amino acids. The CDR3 here is CASSQVKGRANQPQHF. CDR3 nucleotides: TGCGCCAGCAGCCAGGTTAAGGGGCGAGCAAATCAGCCCCAGCATTTT.

J is TRBJ1-5 and V is TRBV4-3; no clear D. This CDR3 spans 17 amino acids. Trimming took 2 bases from V and 0 from J, leaving 14 bases between them. Looked up from germline, CDR1 is LGHNA and CDR2 is YSLEER. CDR3 sequence (DNA): TGCGCCAGCAGCCAATTCCTGGCAAGTAATAGCAATCAGCCCCAGCATTTT. It encodes CASSQFLASNSNQPQHF.

The rearrangement links TRBV9 to TRBJ2-2; 7 bases align to TRBD2. The CDR3 is 16 amino acids. Per the germline V gene, CDR1 is SGDLS and CDR2 is YYNGEE. The V and J ends lost 1 base and 5 bases, in that order; junction bases with no gene match: 8. The CDR3 nucleotides are TGTGCCAGCAGCGTATTAGGAGCGGGGCGAACCGGGGAGCTGTTTTTT. It yields the protein CASSVLGAGRTGELFF.

The rearrangement uses TRBV9 and TRBJ1-1; maybe TRBD1 (5 bases). The germline CDR1 and CDR2 sequences are SGDLS and YYNGEE. The CDR3 sequence is 15 residues long. Trimming stripped 3 bases from V and 5 bases from J, with 17 bases between. The CDR3: CASSAAHSGNTEAFF. The DNA of the CDR3 is TGTGCCAGCAGCGCAGCGCATTCAGGGAATACTGAAGCTTTCTTT.

This clone was recorded a few times. The chain couples TRBV11-2 to TRBJ1-6; D not resolved. The CDR3 length is 15 residues. The germline gives CDR1 SGHAT, CDR2 FQNNGV. Trimming removed 1 base at V and 7 bases at J, with 11 bases between. The CDR3 DNA reads TGTGCCAGCAGCTTAGCCCCACAACCCAATTCACCCCTCCACTTT. This encodes CASSLAPQPNSPLHF.

The chain employs TRBV28 and TRBJ2-7; 11 nucleotides agree with TRBD2. The junction had 8 bases not matched to a gene; V was cut back by 5 bases and J by 2 bases. CDR1 is MDHEN, CDR2 SYDVKM, per germline. The CDR3 contains 16 residues. DNA for the CDR3: TGTGCCAGCAGTGCCGAACTACTAGCGGGGGCCTACGAGCAGTACTTC. This gives the protein CASSAELLAGAYEQYF. Looking up the rest from reference TRBV28 and TRBJ2-7 gives the full variable domain: DVKVTQSSRYLVKRTGEKVFLECVQDMDHENMFWYRQDPGLGLRLIYFSYDVKMKEKGDIPEGYSVSREKKERFSLILESASTNQTSMYLCASSAELLAGAYEQYFGPGTRLTVT.

J is TRBJ1-1 and V is TRBV19, with TRBD1 identical over 8 bases. The J segment lost 0 bases and the V segment lost 9 bases, leaving 6 bases of the junction unmatched. Per the germline V gene, CDR1 is LNHDA and CDR2 is SQIVND (reference sequence). There are 14 residues in the CDR3. This CDR3 reads CASSHRGMNTEAFF. The CDR3 DNA is TGTGCCAGCTCCCACAGGGGGATGAACACTGAAGCTTTCTTT.

This clone showed up just once. The rearrangement uses TRBV5-1 and TRBJ1-1; 7 bases match TRBD1. The CDR3 totals 15 residues. Trimming removed 4 bases from V and 0 bases from J; junction bases left unmatched: 6. CDR1 SGHRS and CDR2 YFSETQ come from the germline V gene. CDR3 amino acids: CASSTGDSMNTEAFF. The CDR3 DNA reads as TGCGCCAGCAGCACGGGGGACAGCATGAACACTGAAGCTTTCTTT.

The V and J genes are TRBV7-2 and TRBJ2-1; weak D call: TRBD2 (6 bases). V was cut by 10 bases and J by 2 bases, with 12 bases left in between. This CDR3 comprises 13 residues. Germline CDR1 and CDR2: SGHTA and FQGNSA. The CDR3 sequence: CATDGGAYNEQFF. In DNA, the CDR3 is TGTGCCACCGACGGAGGGGCCTACAATGAGCAGTTCTTC.

V and J are TRBV20-1 and TRBJ1-1, with a weak D call TRBD1 (6 bases). CDR1 is DFQATT, CDR2 SNEGSKA, per germline (reference sequence). V was pared by 3 bases and J by 10 bases, with 15 bases between. The CDR3 length is 12 residues. The CDR3 protein is CSASRQGFVAFF. The CDR3 nucleotides read TGCAGTGCTAGTCGGCAGGGGTTTGTAGCTTTCTTT.

This clone was recorded a few times. The chain joins TRBV27 to TRBJ1-6; D not resolved. Between the trimmed V and J ends, which lost 3 bases and 8 bases, there was a span of 11 bases. Germline V gene data show CDR1 as MNHEY and CDR2 as SMNVEV (reference sequence). The CDR3 extends over 14 amino acids. For the CDR3, the DNA is TGTGCCAGCAGTTTTCAGGTGCCTTATTCACCCCTCCACTTT. Protein sequence: CASSFQVPYSPLHF.

The CDR3 DNA sequence: TGTGCCAGCAGCTTGGAGGGGACAGTTGAAAAACTGTTTTTT. Translation: CASSLEGTVEKLFF. The rearrangement links TRBV7-9 to TRBJ1-4, with 7 bases aligning to TRBD1. The germline gives CDR1 SEHNR, CDR2 FQNEAQ (reference sequence). V dropped 3 bases and J dropped 7; count of bases not matched to a gene: 5. The CDR3 covers 14 residues.

The CDR3 DNA reads as TGTGCCACCAGTGATTTAACCGGGACAACACATTTCGCGAACACCGGGGAGCTGTTTTTT. This codes for CATSDLTGTTHFANTGELFF. This chain uses TRBV24-1 with TRBJ2-2, with D possibly matching TRBD1 (6 bases). From germline, CDR1 is KGHDR and CDR2 SFDVKD. This CDR3 has 20 residues. V was trimmed by 1 base and J by 0 bases, leaving 20 bases between them.

The chain carries TRBV25-1 and TRBJ2-7; 7 nucleotides match TRBD1. Trimming cost V 8 bases and J 2 bases; bases outside gene matches: 12. The CDR3 extends over 15 amino acids. CDR1 and CDR2 (germline): MGHDK, SYGVNS. CDR3 nucleotides: TGTGCCAGCCAATTTGGACAGGTAGGGACCTACGAGCAGTACTTC. Translation gives CASQFGQVGTYEQYF.

This chain links TRBV7-9 with TRBJ1-5; 10 bases match TRBD1. From germline, CDR1 is SEHNR and CDR2 FQNEAQ (reference sequence). CDR3 size: 17 residues. Unmatched junction bases numbered 8, after V lost 5 bases and J lost 1 base. The CDR3 DNA reads TGTGCCAGCAGCCCGGGCCGGGACAGGGGAAGCAATCAGCCCCAGCATTTT. Amino acid sequence: CASSPGRDRGSNQPQHF.

The chain uses TRBV19 and TRBJ1-1; 8 nucleotides agree with TRBD1. The V and J ends lost 3 bases and 12 bases, in that order; junction bases with no gene match: 9. The CDR3 length is 13 residues. Germline CDR1 reads LNHDA; CDR2 reads SQIVND (reference sequence). CDR3 loop: CASSMGDRSQTFF. In nucleotides, the CDR3 is TGTGCCAGTAGTATGGGGGACAGGTCTCAAACTTTCTTT.

The chain employs TRBV9 and TRBJ2-6, with TRBD1 as a possible D gene (5 bases). The CDR3 has 16 residues. Trimming stripped 3 bases from V and 0 bases from J, with 10 bases between. Per the germline V gene, CDR1 is SGDLS and CDR2 is YYNGEE. As DNA, the CDR3 is TGTGCCAGCAGCGCATGGGGCGACTCTGGGGCCAACGTCCTGACTTTC. Amino acids: CASSAWGDSGANVLTF.

The V gene is TRBV12-3 or TRBV12-4, the J gene TRBJ2-7; D gene uncertain. This CDR3 comprises 13 residues. Trimming took off 8 bases at V and 0 bases at J, with 11 bases between the two ends. The CDR3 sequence: CASGHPISYEQYF. CDR3 DNA: TGTGCCAGCGGCCACCCCATCTCCTACGAGCAGTACTTC.

This chain joins TRBV29-1 and TRBJ1-1, with TRBD1 as a possible D gene (5 bases). Per the germline V gene, CDR1 is SQVTM and CDR2 is ANQGSEA. The CDR3 contains 15 residues. Trimming removed 7 bases from V and 1 base from J, with 19 bases in between. This chain's CDR3 is CSAHGGKSWNTEAFF. The CDR3 nucleotides read TGCAGCGCTCACGGGGGGAAGAGTTGGAACACTGAAGCTTTCTTT.

The chain couples TRBV24-1 to TRBJ2-3, with a tentative D call TRBD1 (6 bases). Trimming removed 1 base from V and 1 base from J, with 11 bases in between. In germline, CDR1 is KGHDR, CDR2 SFDVKD. The CDR3 has 16 residues. Here the CDR3 reads CATSDLQGWGTDTQYF. The CDR3 DNA is TGTGCCACCAGTGATTTACAGGGATGGGGCACAGATACGCAGTATTTT.